Listed below are T cell receptor beta chains from one sample, sequenced in a study of spatial heterogeneity in lung cancer. TCRdb re-derived calls from the 5' RACE reads in MiXCR, one entry per CDR3 protein. The sample records about 94,000 distinct CDR3 sequences, roughly a fifth being singletons. Sequenced here: PBMCs, sampled at follow-up. These receptors all stem from a male donor with early-stage non-small cell lung cancer. The CDR3 runs from the conserved cysteine through the conserved F or W. A D gene is named only where the DNA matches it firmly. The size entry is marked missing in some rows and otherwise reads once, few, many or a size class.

cdr3_nt: TGTGCCATCAGTGATCGTACAGCGAACACTGAAGCTTTCTTT; cdr3_aa: CAISDRTANTEAFF; j_call: TRBJ1-1; v_call: TRBV10-3; clone_size: medium-sized; cdr3_length: 14; d_call: -
cdr3_nt: TGTGCCAGCAGTAGCGGGACAAGAAACAATGAGCAGTTCTTC; cdr3_aa: CASSSGTRNNEQFF; j_call: TRBJ2-1; v_call: TRBV6-1; clone_size: -; cdr3_length: 14; d_call: -
cdr3_nt: TGCAGTGCTAGACCTGGACAGGGGGATAAGACCCAGTACTTC; cdr3_aa: CSARPGQGDKTQYF; j_call: TRBJ2-5; v_call: TRBV20-1; clone_size: -; cdr3_length: 14; d_call: TRBD1
cdr3_nt: TGCGCCAGCAGCTTGGCCGGGGACTATGGCTACTCCTTC; cdr3_aa: CASSLAGDYGYSF; j_call: TRBJ1-2; v_call: TRBV5-1; clone_size: once; cdr3_length: 13; d_call: -
cdr3_nt: TGTGCCAGCAGTAAGACTAGCGGGGGTTACCAAGAGACCCAGTACTTC; cdr3_aa: CASSKTSGGYQETQYF; j_call: TRBJ2-5; v_call: TRBV7-2; clone_size: -; cdr3_length: 16; d_call: TRBD2
cdr3_nt: TGCAGTGCTAGATCGCCGCCGGGACAGGGATTCAACATTCAGTACTTC; cdr3_aa: CSARSPPGQGFNIQYF; j_call: TRBJ2-4; v_call: TRBV20-1; clone_size: -; cdr3_length: 16; d_call: TRBD1
cdr3_nt: TGTGCCAGCAGCTTATCGCTGCTTCAGCCCCAGCATTTT; cdr3_aa: CASSLSLLQPQHF; j_call: TRBJ1-5; v_call: TRBV7-3; clone_size: -; cdr3_length: 13; d_call: -
cdr3_nt: TGTGCCAGCAGTTTTGGAGACAGGGTTGGCTACTATGGCTACACCTTC; cdr3_aa: CASSFGDRVGYYGYTF; j_call: TRBJ1-2; v_call: TRBV27; clone_size: few; cdr3_length: 16; d_call: TRBD1
cdr3_nt: TGCGCCAGCAGCAGGGACAGGAAAAATTCACCCCTCCACTTT; cdr3_aa: CASSRDRKNSPLHF; j_call: TRBJ1-6; v_call: TRBV5-1; clone_size: -; cdr3_length: 14; d_call: TRBD1
cdr3_nt: TGTGCCAGTAGTTGGAGAGAGAGTAATGAAAAACTGTTTTTT; cdr3_aa: CASSWRESNEKLFF; j_call: TRBJ1-4; v_call: TRBV19; clone_size: -; cdr3_length: 14; d_call: -
cdr3_nt: TGCGCCAGCAGCGCTAGCGGCTCCTACAATGAGCAGTTCTTC; cdr3_aa: CASSASGSYNEQFF; j_call: TRBJ2-1; v_call: TRBV5-1; clone_size: -; cdr3_length: 14; d_call: TRBD2
cdr3_nt: TGTGCCAGCAGCCCCCGGGGTTCCAGTCTCGATGAGCAGTTCTTC; cdr3_aa: CASSPRGSSLDEQFF; j_call: TRBJ2-1; v_call: TRBV7-3; clone_size: medium-sized; cdr3_length: 15; d_call: -
cdr3_nt: TGTGCCAGCAGCTTTACACCCTACAATGAGCAGTTCTTC; cdr3_aa: CASSFTPYNEQFF; j_call: TRBJ2-1; v_call: TRBV7-2; clone_size: -; cdr3_length: 13; d_call: -
cdr3_nt: TGTGCCACCAGTGTCCTCGGACTAGCGGGAGGTGGTGAGCAGTTCTTC; cdr3_aa: CATSVLGLAGGGEQFF; j_call: TRBJ2-1; v_call: TRBV24-1; clone_size: -; cdr3_length: 16; d_call: TRBD2
cdr3_nt: TGTGCCAGCCAAAGTGGGGGAGATTGGATGGAGACCCAGTACTTC; cdr3_aa: CASQSGGDWMETQYF; j_call: TRBJ2-5; v_call: TRBV11-2; clone_size: many; cdr3_length: 15; d_call: -
cdr3_nt: TGTGCCAGCACAGGGGGGACTAGCGGGAGTCAGTTCTTC; cdr3_aa: CASTGGTSGSQFF; j_call: TRBJ2-1; v_call: TRBV7-9; clone_size: few; cdr3_length: 13; d_call: TRBD2
cdr3_nt: TGCGCCAGCAGCCAAAACGGGGGGGCCTGGAATGAGCAGTTCTTC; cdr3_aa: CASSQNGGAWNEQFF; j_call: TRBJ2-1; v_call: TRBV4-3; clone_size: -; cdr3_length: 15; d_call: TRBD2
cdr3_nt: TGCGCCAGCAGCCAAGGAGGGGGCCCAGAGACCCAGTACTTC; cdr3_aa: CASSQGGGPETQYF; j_call: TRBJ2-5; v_call: TRBV4-3; clone_size: many; cdr3_length: 14; d_call: TRBD1
cdr3_nt: TGTGCCAGCAGTTACAGCAATGAGCAGTTCTTC; cdr3_aa: CASSYSNEQFF; j_call: TRBJ2-1; v_call: TRBV6-2/TRBV6-3; clone_size: many; cdr3_length: 11; d_call: -
cdr3_nt: TGCAGTGCAGATAAACAGGGGATGAACACTGAAGCTTTCTTT; cdr3_aa: CSADKQGMNTEAFF; j_call: TRBJ1-1; v_call: TRBV20-1; clone_size: -; cdr3_length: 14; d_call: TRBD1
cdr3_nt: TGTGCCAGTAGCGGGACAGGGAGCACAGATACGCAGTATTTT; cdr3_aa: CASSGTGSTDTQYF; j_call: TRBJ2-3; v_call: TRBV19; clone_size: -; cdr3_length: 14; d_call: TRBD1
cdr3_nt: TGTGCCAGCAGTCCGACCTATGGCTACACCTTC; cdr3_aa: CASSPTYGYTF; j_call: TRBJ1-2; v_call: TRBV2; clone_size: -; cdr3_length: 11; d_call: -
cdr3_nt: TGTGCCAGCAGCCTCCTTAGTGATACGCAGTATTTT; cdr3_aa: CASSLLSDTQYF; j_call: TRBJ2-3; v_call: TRBV11-1; clone_size: -; cdr3_length: 12; d_call: -